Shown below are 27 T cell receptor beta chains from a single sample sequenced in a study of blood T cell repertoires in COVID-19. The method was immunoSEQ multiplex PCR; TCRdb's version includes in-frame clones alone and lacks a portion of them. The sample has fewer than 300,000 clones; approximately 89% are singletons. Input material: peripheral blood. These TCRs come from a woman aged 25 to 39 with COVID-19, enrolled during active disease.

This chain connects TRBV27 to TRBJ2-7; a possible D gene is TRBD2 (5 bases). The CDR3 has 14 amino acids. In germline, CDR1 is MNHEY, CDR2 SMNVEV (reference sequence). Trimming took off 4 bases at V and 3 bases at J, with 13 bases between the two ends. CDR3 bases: TGTGCCAGCAGTTCGTCGACTATTATCTACGAGCAGTACTTC. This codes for CASSSSTIIYEQYF.

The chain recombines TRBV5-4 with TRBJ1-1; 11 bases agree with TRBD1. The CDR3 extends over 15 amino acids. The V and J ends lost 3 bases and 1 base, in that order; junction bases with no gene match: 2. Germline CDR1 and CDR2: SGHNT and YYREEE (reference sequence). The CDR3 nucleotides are TGTGCCAGCAGCTGGGACAGGGGGGAGAACACTGAAGCTTTCTTT. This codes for CASSWDRGENTEAFF.

CDR3 sequence (DNA): TGTGCCACCAGCAGAGATTCGGGTGGCTACACCTTC. Translating it yields CATSRDSGGYTF. V and J are TRBV15 and TRBJ1-2; D gene uncertain. Germline loops: CDR1 LNHNV, CDR2 YYDKDF (reference sequence). Trimming removed 0 bases from V and 7 bases from J, with 6 bases in between. This CDR3 comprises 12 residues. Full variable domain (outside the CDR3, taken from reference TRBV15 and TRBJ1-2): DAMVIQNPRYQVTQFGKPVTLSCSQTLNHNVMYWYQQKSSQAPKLLFHYYDKDFNNEADTPDNFQSRRPNTSFCFLDIRSPGLGDTAMYLCATSRDSGGYTFGSGTRLTVV.

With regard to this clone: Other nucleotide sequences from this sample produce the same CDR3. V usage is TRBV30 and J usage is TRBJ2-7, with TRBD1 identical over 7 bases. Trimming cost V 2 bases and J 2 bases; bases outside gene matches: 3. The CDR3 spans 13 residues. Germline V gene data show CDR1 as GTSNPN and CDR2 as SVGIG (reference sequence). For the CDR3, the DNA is TGTGCCTGGAGTCCCGGACAGGCCTACGAGCAGTACTTC. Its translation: CAWSPGQAYEQYF.

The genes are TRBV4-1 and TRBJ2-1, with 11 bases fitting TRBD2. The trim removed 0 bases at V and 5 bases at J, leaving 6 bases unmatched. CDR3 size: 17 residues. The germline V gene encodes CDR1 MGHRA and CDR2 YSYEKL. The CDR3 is CASSQDASGRPNNEQFF. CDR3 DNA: TGCGCCAGCAGCCAAGACGCTAGCGGGAGGCCAAACAATGAGCAGTTCTTC.

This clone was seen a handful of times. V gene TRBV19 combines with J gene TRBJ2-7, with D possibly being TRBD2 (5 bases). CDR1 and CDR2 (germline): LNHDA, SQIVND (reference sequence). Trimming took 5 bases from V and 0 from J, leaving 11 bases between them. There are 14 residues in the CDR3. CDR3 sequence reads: CASSVALSSYEQYF. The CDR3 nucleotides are TGTGCCAGTAGTGTAGCGCTAAGCTCCTACGAGCAGTACTTC.

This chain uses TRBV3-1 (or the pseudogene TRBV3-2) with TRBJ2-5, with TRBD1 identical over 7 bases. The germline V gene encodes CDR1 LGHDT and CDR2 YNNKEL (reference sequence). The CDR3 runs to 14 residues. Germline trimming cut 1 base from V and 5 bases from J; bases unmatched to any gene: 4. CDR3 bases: TGTGCCAGCAGCCAAGGAACAGGGGAGGAGACCCAGTACTTC. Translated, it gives CASSQGTGEETQYF.

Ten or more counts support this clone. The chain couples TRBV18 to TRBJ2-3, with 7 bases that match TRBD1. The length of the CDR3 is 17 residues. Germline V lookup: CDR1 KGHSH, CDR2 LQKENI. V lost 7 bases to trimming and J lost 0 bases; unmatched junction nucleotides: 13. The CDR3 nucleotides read TGTGCCAGCTACCCCCTGGGACAGTCAACTAGCACAGATACGCAGTATTTT. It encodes CASYPLGQSTSTDTQYF.

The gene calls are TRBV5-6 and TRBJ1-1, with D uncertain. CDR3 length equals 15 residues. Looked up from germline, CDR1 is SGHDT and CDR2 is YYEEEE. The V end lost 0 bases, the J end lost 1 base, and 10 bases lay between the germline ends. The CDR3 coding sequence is TGTGCCAGCAGCTTGGTCCCTGACTCGAACACTGAAGCTTTCTTT. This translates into CASSLVPDSNTEAFF. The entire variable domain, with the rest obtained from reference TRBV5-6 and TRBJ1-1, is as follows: DAGVTQSPTHLIKTRGQQVTLRCSPKSGHDTVSWYQQALGQGPQFIFQYYEEEERQRGNFPDRFSGHQFPNYSSELNVNALLLGDSALYLCASSLVPDSNTEAFFGQGTRLTVV.

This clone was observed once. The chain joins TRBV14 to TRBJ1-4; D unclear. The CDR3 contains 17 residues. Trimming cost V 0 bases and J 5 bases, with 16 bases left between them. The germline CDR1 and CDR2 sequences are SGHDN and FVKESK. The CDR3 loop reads CASSQDGSGRENEKLFF. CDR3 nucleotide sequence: TGTGCCAGCAGCCAAGATGGGAGCGGACGGGAAAATGAAAAACTGTTTTTT.

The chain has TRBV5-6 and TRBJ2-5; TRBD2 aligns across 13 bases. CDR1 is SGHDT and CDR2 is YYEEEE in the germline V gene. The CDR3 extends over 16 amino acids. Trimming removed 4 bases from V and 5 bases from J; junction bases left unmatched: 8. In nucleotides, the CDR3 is TGTGCCAGCAGCCTTAGGACTAGCGGGAGTGTGGAGACCCAGTACTTC. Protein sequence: CASSLRTSGSVETQYF.

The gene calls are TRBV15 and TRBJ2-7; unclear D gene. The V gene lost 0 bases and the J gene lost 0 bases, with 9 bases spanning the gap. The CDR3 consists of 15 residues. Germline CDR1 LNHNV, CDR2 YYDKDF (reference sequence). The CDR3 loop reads CATSRDLAVSYEQYF. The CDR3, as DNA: TGTGCCACCAGCAGAGATTTGGCAGTCTCCTACGAGCAGTACTTC.

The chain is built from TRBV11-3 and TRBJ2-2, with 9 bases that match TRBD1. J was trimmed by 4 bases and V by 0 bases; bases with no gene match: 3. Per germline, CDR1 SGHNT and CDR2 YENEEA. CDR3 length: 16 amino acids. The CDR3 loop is CASSLEGTGPTGELFF. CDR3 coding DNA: TGTGCCAGCAGCTTAGAGGGGACAGGGCCCACCGGGGAGCTGTTTTTT.

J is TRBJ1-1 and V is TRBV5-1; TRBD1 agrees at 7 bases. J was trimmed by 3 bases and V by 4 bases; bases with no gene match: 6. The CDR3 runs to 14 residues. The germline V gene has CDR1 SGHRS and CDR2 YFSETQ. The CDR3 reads CASSARGADTEAFF. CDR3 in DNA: TGCGCCAGCAGCGCCAGGGGGGCGGACACTGAAGCTTTCTTT. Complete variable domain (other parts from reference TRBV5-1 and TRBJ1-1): KAGVTQTPRYLIKTRGQQVTLSCSPISGHRSVSWYQQTPGQGLQFLFEYFSETQRNKGNFPGRFSGRQFSNSRSEMNVSTLELGDSALYLCASSARGADTEAFFGQGTRLTVV.

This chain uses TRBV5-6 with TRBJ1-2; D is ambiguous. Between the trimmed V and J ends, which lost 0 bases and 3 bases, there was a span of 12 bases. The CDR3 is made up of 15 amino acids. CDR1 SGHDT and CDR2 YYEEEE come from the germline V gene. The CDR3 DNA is TGTGCCAGCAGCTTGGCCGTGCAGGCCCACTATGGCTACACCTTC. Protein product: CASSLAVQAHYGYTF.

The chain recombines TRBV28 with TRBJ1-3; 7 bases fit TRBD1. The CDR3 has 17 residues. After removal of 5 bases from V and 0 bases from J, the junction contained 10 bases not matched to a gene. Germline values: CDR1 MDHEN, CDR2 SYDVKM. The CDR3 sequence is CASSIISGGSSGNTIYF. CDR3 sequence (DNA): TGTGCCAGCAGTATCATCTCAGGGGGAAGCTCTGGAAACACCATATATTTT.

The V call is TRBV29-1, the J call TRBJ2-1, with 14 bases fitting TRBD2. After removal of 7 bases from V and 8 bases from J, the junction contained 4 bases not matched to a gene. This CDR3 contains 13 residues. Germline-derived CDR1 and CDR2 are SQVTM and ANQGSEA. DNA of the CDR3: TGCAGCGGGGGACTAGCGGGAGTCGATGAGCAGTTCTTC. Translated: CSGGLAGVDEQFF.

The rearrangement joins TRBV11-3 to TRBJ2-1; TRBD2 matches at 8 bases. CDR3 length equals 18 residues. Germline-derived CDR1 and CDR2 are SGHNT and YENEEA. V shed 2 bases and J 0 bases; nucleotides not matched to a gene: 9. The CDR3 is CASSLRGSGRISYNEQFF. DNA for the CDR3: TGTGCCAGCAGCTTAAGGGGAAGCGGGAGAATCTCCTACAATGAGCAGTTCTTC. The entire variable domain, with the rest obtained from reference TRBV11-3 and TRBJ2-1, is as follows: EAGVVQSPRYKIIEKKQPVAFWCNPISGHNTLYWYLQNLGQGPELLIRYENEEAVDDSQLPKDRFSAERLKGVDSTLKIQPAELGDSAVYLCASSLRGSGRISYNEQFFGPGTRLTVL.

CDR3 loop: CASKGNMEGKGETQYF. The CDR3 region has the DNA TGTGCCTCTAAAGGGAATATGGAGGGAAAGGGGGAGACCCAGTACTTC. The chain uses TRBV25-1 and TRBJ2-5, with TRBD2 as a possible D gene (6 bases). V was pared by 11 bases and J by 5 bases, with 27 bases between. The CDR3 consists of 16 residues. The germline V gene encodes CDR1 MGHDK and CDR2 SYGVNS.

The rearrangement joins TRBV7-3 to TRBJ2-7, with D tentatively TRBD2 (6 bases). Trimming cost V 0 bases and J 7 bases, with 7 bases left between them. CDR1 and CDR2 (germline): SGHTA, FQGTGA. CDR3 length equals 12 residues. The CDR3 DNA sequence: TGTGCCAGCAGCTTAACGGAGGGGGAGCAGTACTTC. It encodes CASSLTEGEQYF.

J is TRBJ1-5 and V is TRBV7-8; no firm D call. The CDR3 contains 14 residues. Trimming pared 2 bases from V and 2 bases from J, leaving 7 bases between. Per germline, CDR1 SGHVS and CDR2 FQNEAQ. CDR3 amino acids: CASSLREGNQPQHF. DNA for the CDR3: TGTGCCAGCAGCTTAAGGGAGGGCAATCAGCCCCAGCATTTT.

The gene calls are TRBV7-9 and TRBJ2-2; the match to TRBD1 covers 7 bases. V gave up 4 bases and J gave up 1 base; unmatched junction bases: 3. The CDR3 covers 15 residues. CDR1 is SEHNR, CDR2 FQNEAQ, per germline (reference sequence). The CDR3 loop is CASSSWTGNTGELFF. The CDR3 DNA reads TGTGCCAGCAGCTCATGGACAGGGAACACCGGGGAGCTGTTTTTT.

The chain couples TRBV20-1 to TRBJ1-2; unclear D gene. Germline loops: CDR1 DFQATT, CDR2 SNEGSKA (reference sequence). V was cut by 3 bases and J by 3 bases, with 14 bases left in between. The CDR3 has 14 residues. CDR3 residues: CSASSGEGHYGYTF. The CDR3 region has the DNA TGCAGTGCTAGTAGCGGGGAAGGTCACTATGGCTACACCTTC.

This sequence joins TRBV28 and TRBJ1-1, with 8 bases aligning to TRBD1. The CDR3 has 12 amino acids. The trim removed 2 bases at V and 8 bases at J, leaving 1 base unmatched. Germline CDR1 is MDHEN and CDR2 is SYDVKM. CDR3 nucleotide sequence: TGTGCCAGCAGTTTAGGGACAGGCGAAGCTTTCTTT. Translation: CASSLGTGEAFF.

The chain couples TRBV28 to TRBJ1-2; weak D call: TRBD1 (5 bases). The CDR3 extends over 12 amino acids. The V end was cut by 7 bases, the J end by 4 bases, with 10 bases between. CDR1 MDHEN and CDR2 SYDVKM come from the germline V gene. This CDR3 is CASTRGVYGYTF. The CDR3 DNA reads TGTGCCAGCACCCGGGGGGTCTATGGCTACACCTTC.

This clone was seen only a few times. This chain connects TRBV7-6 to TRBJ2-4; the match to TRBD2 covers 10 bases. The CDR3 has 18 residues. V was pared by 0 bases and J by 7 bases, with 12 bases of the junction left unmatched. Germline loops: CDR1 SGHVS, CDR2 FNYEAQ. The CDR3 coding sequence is TGTGCCAGCAGCTTAGCGTCTTGGGTAGCGGGAGGACGGAACATTCAGTACTTC. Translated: CASSLASWVAGGRNIQYF.

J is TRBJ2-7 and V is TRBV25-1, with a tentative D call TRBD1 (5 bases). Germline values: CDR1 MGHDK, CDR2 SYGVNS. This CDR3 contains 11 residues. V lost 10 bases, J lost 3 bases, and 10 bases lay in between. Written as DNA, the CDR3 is TGTGCCACCACCGACAGCTACGAGCAGTACTTC. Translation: CATTDSYEQYF.